The sequence of this T cell receptor beta chain was determined in a study of response to subunit inactivated influenza vaccine. TCRdb called the RT-PCR reads again in MiXCR, with one record for every CDR3 protein. This sample has hundreds of thousands of distinct CDR3 sequences; about 10% occur once, and the top ten carry approximately 11%. This clonotype has only a few counts. Trimming removed 1 base from V and 2 bases from J, with 9 bases in between. The CDR3 is 14 residues long. CDR1 is SGHAT, CDR2 FQNNGV, per germline. Another study also made use of these data, one on T cells expressing NK-cell markers. From that second work: It was by 5'RACE template switching with UMIs that TCR beta cDNA was made. The authors derived TCR beta repertoires from sorted CD3+CD56+NKG2C+, CD3+CD56+NKG2C- and CD3+CD56-NKG2C+ T cells. With respect to HCMV, seven of the eight sequenced donors were seropositive, and one was seronegative. One observes that, in a few donors, these clonotypes were also the leading ones within the CD3+CD56-NKG2C+ fraction.

The sequence came from a man aged 45 to 65 who received an inactivated influenza vaccine. Sequenced here: PBMCs from blood, sampled on the day of vaccination. The rearrangement uses TRBV11-2 and TRBJ2-7, with D hard to call. The CDR3 region is CASSLAPKPYEQYF. As DNA, the CDR3 is TGTGCCAGCAGCTTAGCTCCGAAACCCTACGAGCAGTACTTC.